This T cell receptor beta chain was sequenced for a study of CD8 T cells in Susac syndrome. CDR1 and CDR2 from the germline V gene are SQVTM and ANQGSEA. V dropped 4 bases and J dropped 8 bases, with 23 bases sitting between them. The CDR3 is 15 residues long. The table lists this clonotype with a few counts. The CD8+ and CD4+ T cells were isolated magnetically using a negative isolation approach, whereas the TEMRA cells were enriched by FACS. Reverse transcription used about 0.5 to 1 ug RNA and random hexamers. Across 54 Vbeta and 13 Jbeta, TCR beta CDR3 was amplified with immunoSEQ multiplex PCR. TCRdb reprocessed the immunoSEQ multiplex PCR reads with MiXCR, giving one entry per CDR3 protein. Altogether under 550,000 distinct CDR3 sequences are present, about 85% being singletons, with the ten largest covering approximately 0.12%.

This TCR was recovered from a human donor with multiple sclerosis. V gene TRBV29-1 combines with J gene TRBJ1-2, with a tentative D call TRBD1 (6 bases). The sequencing input was CD8+ T cells from PBMCs. The CDR3 region is CSVGLSDSASEGYTF. The CDR3 DNA reads TGCAGCGTTGGACTGTCGGACAGCGCGTCTGAGGGCTACACCTTC.